This T cell receptor (beta chain) emerged from a study of T cell clones after liver transplantation (dated by TCRdb to the late 2010s). Describing the broader study: The samples were obtained from ITN030ST, a randomized trial that attempted immunosuppression withdrawal within 2 years after liver transplantation. No induction therapy was given to the subjects, and standard immunosuppression was administered until randomization at 12-24 months post-transplant. Donor-reactive T cell clones were identified using TCRbeta sequencing after a pre-transplant mixed lymphocyte reaction and were then followed in post-transplant blood. Of the eight recipients, three were HCV-positive, while the remaining recipients had been transplanted for non-autoimmune, non-viral indications. Third party-reactive TCRbeta sequences were also identified from pre-transplant MLRs to serve as an antigen-independent comparator for donor-reactive sequences. Blood samples were collected pre-transplant, pre-randomization before withdrawal, and post-randomization after either complete withdrawal or failed withdrawal. To count as tolerant, a recipient had to stay completely off immunosuppression for at least one year without liver enzymes climbing beyond twice the upper limit of normal. The study cohort included 8 liver transplant recipients, of whom 3 were classified as tolerant and 5 as non-tolerant. The research as a whole found: Low numbers of available donor cells limited the measurable donor-reactive repertoire in two subjects. In 5 of 8 subjects, circulating donor-reactive CD4 TCRbeta sequences decreased significantly after transplant, regardless of tolerance or HCV status. The decline in donor-reactive sequences exceeded the decline in third party-reactive sequences, suggesting partial antigen-specific deletion that was unrelated to withdrawal success. Because of small, heterogeneous patient numbers and non-standardized post-transplant time points, the conclusions were only preliminary. Once repertoire turnover was taken into account, donor-reactive detection showed a significant reduction for CD4 in 7 of 8 subjects and for CD8 in 8 of 8. Without allograft tissue specimens, donor-reactive T cells may have migrated into the graft rather than being deleted.

High-throughput TCRbeta CDR3 sequencing of frozen genomic DNA was performed by immunoSEQ, including PCR amplification, mapping, bias correction and internal controls. Per the source publication's procedure: Only productive rearrangements were retained, with each unique TCRbeta sequence defined by its CDR3 nucleotide sequence together with its V and J gene. For a sequence to be called donor-reactive, it needed a frequency of at least 0.01% and at least 5-fold expansion in CFSE-low cells compared with unstimulated pre-transplant cells. Minimum frequency thresholds were set for each subject on the basis of the unstimulated sample with the lowest template count, so that a detection power of at least 90% was ensured. Repertoire turnover was measured by Jensen-Shannon divergence between the top 1000 TCRbeta sequences post- and pre-transplant. Changes in detection of donor-reactive sequences were tested with two-sided Fisher's exact tests. TCRdb re-hosts the immuneACCESS table, in-frame sequences only. Its copies lack some clones; in the studies checked, an unresolved V gene accounts for under half of them, and the cause for the rest is not known. V, J and clone size reflect that table, while D and trimming were determined from the DNA. In this sample the table shows over 15,000 clones, more than 80% of which occur a single time. Roughly 13% of the sample is taken by the ten largest.

On this clone: This clone's antigen is unknown. Base qualities are not recorded, but no much larger clone differs from it by a single base.

Thawed unstimulated PBMCs were stained for CD3, CD4 and CD8 and FACS-sorted into CD3+CD4+ and CD3+CD8+ populations. Randomization to immunosuppression withdrawal applied to every one of the 8 studied subjects. Genomic DNA was isolated with the Qiagen DNeasy Blood and Tissue Kit. Taken from the germline V gene (reference sequence), the CDR1 and CDR2 loops are SEHNR and FQNEAQ. Trimming removed 7 bases from V and 5 bases from J, leaving 15 bases between the germline ends. The CDR3 spans 14 residues, from the cysteine through the phenylalanine. The entry retains the CDR3 DNA only, 42 bases that are in frame from base 1.

The sequencing here drew on CD8+ T cells from blood, taken 45 to 47 months after liver transplant. This clonotype originated in a human patient who received a liver transplant. After a transplant, some T cells may be of graft donor origin. Here the chain combines TRBV7-9 and TRBJ1-5; TRBD1 is perhaps the D gene, given 6 matching bases. The CDR3 has the sequence CASTQGRSDQPQHF. The sequenced DNA is TGTGCCAGCACCCAGGGGCGAAGCGATCAGCCCCAGCATTTT.